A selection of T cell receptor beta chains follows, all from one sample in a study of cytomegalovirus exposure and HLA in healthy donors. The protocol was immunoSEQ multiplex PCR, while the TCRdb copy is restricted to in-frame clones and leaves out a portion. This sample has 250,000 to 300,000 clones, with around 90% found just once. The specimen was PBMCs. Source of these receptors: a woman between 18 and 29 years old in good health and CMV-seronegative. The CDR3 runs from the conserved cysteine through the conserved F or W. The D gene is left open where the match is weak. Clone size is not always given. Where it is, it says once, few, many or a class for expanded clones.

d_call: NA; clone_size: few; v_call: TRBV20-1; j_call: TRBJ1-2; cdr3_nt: TGCACCGCCGACAGGCGCGGAGGCTACACCTTC; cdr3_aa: CTADRRGGYTF
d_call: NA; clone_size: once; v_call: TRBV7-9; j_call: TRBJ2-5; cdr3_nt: TGTGCCAGCAGCTTAGGTGGCAGGGGACAAGAGACCCAGTACTTC; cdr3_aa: CASSLGGRGQETQYF
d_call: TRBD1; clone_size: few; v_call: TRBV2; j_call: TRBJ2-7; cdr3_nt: TGTGCCAGCGCCGGGACAGGGGCTTACGAGCAGTACTTC; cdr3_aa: CASAGTGAYEQYF
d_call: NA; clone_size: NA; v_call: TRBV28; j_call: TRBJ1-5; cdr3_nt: TGTGCCAGCAGTCCGGATGACACAGGGCCGGAACTTTATAGCAATCAGCCCCAGCATTTT; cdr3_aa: CASSPDDTGPELYSNQPQHF
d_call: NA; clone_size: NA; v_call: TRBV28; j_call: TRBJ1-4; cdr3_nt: TGTGCCAGCAGTTTAGTGGGGCCAACTAATGAAAAACTGTTTTTT; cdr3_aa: CASSLVGPTNEKLFF
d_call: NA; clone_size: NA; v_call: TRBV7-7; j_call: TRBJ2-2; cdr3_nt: TGTGCTAGCAGCTTAGATCGGCCGGGGAACACCGGGGAGCTGTTTTTT; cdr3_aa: CASSLDRPGNTGELFF
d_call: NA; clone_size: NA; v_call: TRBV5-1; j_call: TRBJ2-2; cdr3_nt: TGCGCCAGCAGCTTGGGACTCCCGTCGGGCACCGGGGAGCTGTTTTTT; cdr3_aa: CASSLGLPSGTGELFF
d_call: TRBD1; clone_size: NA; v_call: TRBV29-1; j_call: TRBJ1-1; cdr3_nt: TGCAGCGCGGACAGGGCGAACACTGAAGCTTTCTTT; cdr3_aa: CSADRANTEAFF
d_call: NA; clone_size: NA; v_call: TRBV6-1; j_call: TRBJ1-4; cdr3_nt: TGTGCCAGCAGTGAACAGGGTCAGGTTTGGGAAAAACTGTTTTTT; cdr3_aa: CASSEQGQVWEKLFF
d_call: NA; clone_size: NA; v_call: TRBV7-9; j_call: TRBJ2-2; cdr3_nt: TGTGCCAGCAGCTCATTCGGGGATAACACCGGGGAGCTGTTTTTT; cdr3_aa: CASSSFGDNTGELFF
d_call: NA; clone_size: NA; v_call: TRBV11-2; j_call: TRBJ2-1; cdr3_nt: TGTGCCAGCAGCACCTCAGCCTACAATGAGCAGTTCTTC; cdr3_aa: CASSTSAYNEQFF
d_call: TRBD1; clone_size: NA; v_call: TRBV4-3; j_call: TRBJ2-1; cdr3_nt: TGCGCCAGCAGCCAGGCCCCAGGGGGTGGGTATGAGCAGTTCTTC; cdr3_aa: CASSQAPGGGYEQFF
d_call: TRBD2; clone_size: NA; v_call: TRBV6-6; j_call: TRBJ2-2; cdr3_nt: TGTGCCACCCAGACTAGCGCGAACACCGGGGAGCTGTTTTTT; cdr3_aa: CATQTSANTGELFF
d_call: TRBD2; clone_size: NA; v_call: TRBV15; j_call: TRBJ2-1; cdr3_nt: TGTGCCACCAGCGACCCGCGACTAGCGGGGGGTTTAAATGAGCAGTTCTTC; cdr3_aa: CATSDPRLAGGLNEQFF
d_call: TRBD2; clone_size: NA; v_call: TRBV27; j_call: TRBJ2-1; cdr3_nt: TGTGCCAGCAGTTCTAGGGTGACGGGGGGGCACAATGAGCAGTTCTTC; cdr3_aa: CASSSRVTGGHNEQFF
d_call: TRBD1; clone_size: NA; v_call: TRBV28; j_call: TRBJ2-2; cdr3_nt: TGTGCCAGCAGAACAGGGGGCTTGGGCGGGGAGCTGTTTTTT; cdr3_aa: CASRTGGLGGELFF
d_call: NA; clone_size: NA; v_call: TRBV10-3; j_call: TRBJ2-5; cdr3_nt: TGTGCCATCAGTGAGGTGGGGGGAGAGACCCAGTACTTC; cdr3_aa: CAISEVGGETQYF
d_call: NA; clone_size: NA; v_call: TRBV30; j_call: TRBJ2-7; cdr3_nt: TGTGCCTGGAGCCGTCCCCGGACAGATTCCTACGAGCAGTACTTC; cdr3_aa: CAWSRPRTDSYEQYF
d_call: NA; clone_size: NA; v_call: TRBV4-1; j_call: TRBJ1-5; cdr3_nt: TGCGCCAGCAGCCACTCGAAAGAGCGGGGTGGCAATCAGCCCCAGCATTTT; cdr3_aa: CASSHSKERGGNQPQHF
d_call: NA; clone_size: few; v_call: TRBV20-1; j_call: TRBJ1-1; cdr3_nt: TGCAGCGCTCGGAGGGATACTGAAGCTTTCTTT; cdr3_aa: CSARRDTEAFF
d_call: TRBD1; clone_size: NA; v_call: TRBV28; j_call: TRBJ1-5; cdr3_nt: TGTGCCAGCAGCATCGGACAGGTTTTCTTCCCTAGCAATCAGCCCCAGCATTTT; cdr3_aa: CASSIGQVFFPSNQPQHF
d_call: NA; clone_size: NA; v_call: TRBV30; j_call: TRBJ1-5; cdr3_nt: TGTGCCTGGAGTCCCAGGGGCTTCTTTAAGCAGCCCCAGCATTTT; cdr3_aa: CAWSPRGFFKQPQHF
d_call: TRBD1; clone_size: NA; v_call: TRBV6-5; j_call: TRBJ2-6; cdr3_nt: TGTGCCACCCACCAGGGGGCTAGTGGGGCCAACGTCCTGACTTTC; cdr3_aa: CATHQGASGANVLTF
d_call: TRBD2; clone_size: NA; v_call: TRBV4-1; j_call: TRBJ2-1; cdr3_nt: TGCGCCAGCAGCCATCACAAAAAGGGACTTTTTCCGGGCGGGGGGGTCCTTGCGCAGTTCTTC; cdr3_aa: CASSHHKKGLFPGGGVLAQFF
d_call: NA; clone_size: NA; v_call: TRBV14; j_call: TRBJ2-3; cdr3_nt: TGTGCCAGCAGCCAAGCCGGGATTTTCACAGATACGCAGTATTTT; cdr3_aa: CASSQAGIFTDTQYF
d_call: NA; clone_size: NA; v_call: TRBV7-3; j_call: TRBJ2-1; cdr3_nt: TGTGCCAGCAGCCAACAGGGTTCCTACAATGAGCAGTTCTTC; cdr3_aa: CASSQQGSYNEQFF
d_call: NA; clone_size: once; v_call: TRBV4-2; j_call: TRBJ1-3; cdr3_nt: TGTGCCAGCAGCCAGGGACACTCTGGAAACACCATATATTTT; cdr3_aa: CASSQGHSGNTIYF
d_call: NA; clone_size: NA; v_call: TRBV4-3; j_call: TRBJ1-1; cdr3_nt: TGCGCCAGCAGCCAAGATAGCCGGACTGAAGCTTTCTTT; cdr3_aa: CASSQDSRTEAFF
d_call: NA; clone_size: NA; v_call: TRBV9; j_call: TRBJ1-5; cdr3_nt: TGTGCCAGCAGCGTAGGGGAGGGTACTTATCAGCCCCAGCATTTT; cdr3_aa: CASSVGEGTYQPQHF
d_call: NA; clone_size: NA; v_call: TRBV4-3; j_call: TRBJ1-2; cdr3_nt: TGCGCCAGCAGCCAAGATAGCGGGCCAGGGTCCTACTATGGCTACACCTTC; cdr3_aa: CASSQDSGPGSYYGYTF
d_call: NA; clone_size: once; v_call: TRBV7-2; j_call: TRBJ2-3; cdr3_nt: TGTGCCAGCAGAGTGTTTGTGGGGGGGGCTAGCACAGATACGCAGTATTTT; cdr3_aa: CASRVFVGGASTDTQYF
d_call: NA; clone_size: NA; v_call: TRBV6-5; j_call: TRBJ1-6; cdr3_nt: TGTGCCAGCAGAACAGGGAATGAATCACCCCTCCACTTT; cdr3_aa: CASRTGNESPLHF
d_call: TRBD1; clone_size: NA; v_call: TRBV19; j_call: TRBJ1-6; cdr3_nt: TGTGCCAGTAGAGAAACAGGGGGAGCTTCACCCCTCCACTTT; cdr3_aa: CASRETGGASPLHF
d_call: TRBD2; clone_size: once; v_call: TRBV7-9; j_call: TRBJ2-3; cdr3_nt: TGTGCCAGCACAGTCTCTAGCGGTGGAGGGGATACGCAGTATTTT; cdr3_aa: CASTVSSGGGDTQYF
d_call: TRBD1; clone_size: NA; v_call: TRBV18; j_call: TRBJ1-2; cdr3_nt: TGTGCCAGCTCACCCGACGGGACAGGGGACTATGGCTACACCTTC; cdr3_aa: CASSPDGTGDYGYTF
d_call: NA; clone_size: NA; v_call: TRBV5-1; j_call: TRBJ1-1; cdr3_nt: TGCGCCAGCAGCCCTGGGACAACGAACACTGAAGCTTTCTTT; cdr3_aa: CASSPGTTNTEAFF
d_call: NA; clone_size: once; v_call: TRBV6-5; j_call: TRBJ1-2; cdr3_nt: TGTGCCAGCAGTTACTCGTTAAACTATGGCTACACCTTC; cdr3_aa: CASSYSLNYGYTF
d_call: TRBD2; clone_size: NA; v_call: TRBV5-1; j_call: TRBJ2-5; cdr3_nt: TGCGCCAGCAGCTTGGAGTCTAGCGGAGAGACCCAGTACTTC; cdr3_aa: CASSLESSGETQYF
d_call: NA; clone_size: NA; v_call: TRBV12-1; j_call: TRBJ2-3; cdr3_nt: TGTGCCAGCAGCCCGCTCCCCAGCGGGGACAACACAGATACGCAGTATTTT; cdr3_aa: CASSPLPSGDNTDTQYF
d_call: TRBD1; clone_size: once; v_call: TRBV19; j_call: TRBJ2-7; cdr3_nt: TGTGCCAGTAGTAGGGGACAGACCCTCTTAAGGGAGCAGTACTTC; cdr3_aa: CASSRGQTLLREQYF
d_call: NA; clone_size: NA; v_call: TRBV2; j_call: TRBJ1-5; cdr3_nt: TGTGCCAGCAGTGAATGGACAGCCCGCAATCAGCCCCAGCATTTT; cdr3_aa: CASSEWTARNQPQHF
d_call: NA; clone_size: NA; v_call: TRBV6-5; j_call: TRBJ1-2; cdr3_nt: TGTGCCAGCACCGCCCCGAGTGATGGCTACACCTTC; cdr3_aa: CASTAPSDGYTF
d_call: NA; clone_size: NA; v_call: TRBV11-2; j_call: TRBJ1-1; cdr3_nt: TGTGCCAGCAGCTTACTGAACAGCATGAACACTGAAGCTTTCTTT; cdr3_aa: CASSLLNSMNTEAFF
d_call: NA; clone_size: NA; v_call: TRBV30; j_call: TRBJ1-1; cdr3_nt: TGTGCCTGGGTACAGGTATCGTGGACTGAAGCTTTCTTT; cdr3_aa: CAWVQVSWTEAFF
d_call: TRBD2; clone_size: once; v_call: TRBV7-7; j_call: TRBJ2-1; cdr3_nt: TGTGCTAGCAGTAGCGGGGGTGGGAATGAGCAGTTCTTC; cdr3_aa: CASSSGGGNEQFF
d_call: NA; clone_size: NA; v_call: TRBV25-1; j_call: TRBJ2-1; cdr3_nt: TGTGCCAGCAGCGCCGCGGGGTCCCGGTACAATGAGCAGTTCTTC; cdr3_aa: CASSAAGSRYNEQFF
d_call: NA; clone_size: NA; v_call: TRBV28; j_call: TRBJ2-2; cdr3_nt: TGTGCCAGCAGGCTCCCGGATACCCCCGCGGACACCGGGGAGCTGTTTTTT; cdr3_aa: CASRLPDTPADTGELFF
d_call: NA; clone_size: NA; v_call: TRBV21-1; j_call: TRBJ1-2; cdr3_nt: TGTGCCAGCAGCGGGCGACAGGGGGCTAATGGCTACACCTTC; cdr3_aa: CASSGRQGANGYTF
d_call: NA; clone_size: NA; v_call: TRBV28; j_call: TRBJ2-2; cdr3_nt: TGTGCCAGCAGTCGCGTTCCGGGACAGAACACCGGGGAGCTGTTTTTT; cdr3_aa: CASSRVPGQNTGELFF
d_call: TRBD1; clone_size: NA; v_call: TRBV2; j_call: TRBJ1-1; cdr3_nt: TGTGCCAGCAGTGAACAGGGGGGCAACACTGAAGCTTTCTTT; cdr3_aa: CASSEQGGNTEAFF
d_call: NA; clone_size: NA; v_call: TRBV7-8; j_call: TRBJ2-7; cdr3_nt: TGTGCCAGCAGCCCCCACCTAGCGACCACCTACGAGCAGTACTTC; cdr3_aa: CASSPHLATTYEQYF
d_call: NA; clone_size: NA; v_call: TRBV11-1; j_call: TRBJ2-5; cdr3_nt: TGTGCCAGCAGCTTAGACTGGGGAGGGGGCCAAGAGACCCAGTACTTC; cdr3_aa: CASSLDWGGGQETQYF
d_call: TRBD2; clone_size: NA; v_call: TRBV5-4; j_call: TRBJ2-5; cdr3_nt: TGTGCCAGCAGCATCTCTAGCGGGCAAGAGACCCAGTACTTC; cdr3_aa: CASSISSGQETQYF
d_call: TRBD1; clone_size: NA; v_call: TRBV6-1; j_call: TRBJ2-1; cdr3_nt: TGTGCCAGCAGTGAAGGACTGGGACAGTTTGTGGATGAGCAGTTCTTC; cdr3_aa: CASSEGLGQFVDEQFF
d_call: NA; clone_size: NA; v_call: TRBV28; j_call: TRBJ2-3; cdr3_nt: TGTGCCAGCAGCCTTGTCGGGAATACGCAGTATTTT; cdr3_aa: CASSLVGNTQYF